This TCR beta chain was sequenced for a study of Graves' ophthalmopathy and Graves' hyperthyroidism. Study-level points and caveats: Ophthalmopathy progression was predicted by the model at roughly 69% sensitivity and less than 75% specificity.

TCR beta CDR3 amplification used RNA transcripts. An initial RT-PCR round employing HTBI primers preceded a second-round multiplex PCR. TCRdb re-derived calls from the multiplex PCR reads in MiXCR, one entry per CDR3 protein. The table includes some 1.1 million distinct CDR3 sequences, roughly two fifths detected once. Trimming cost V 5 bases and J 2 bases, with 10 bases left between them. The CDR3 spans 14 residues. Germline V gives CDR1 SGHRS, CDR2 YFSETQ. This clonotype was seen at least ten times. The antigen is undetermined. Patients newly diagnosed with hyperthyroidism, under 2 months' duration, were aged 18 to 65, the study reports.

This chain connects TRBV5-1 to TRBJ2-2, with D possibly being TRBD2 (5 bases). The specimen was peripheral blood or thyroid tissue (not recorded which). This clonotype was sampled from an adult man with Graves' hyperthyroidism. The CDR3 coding sequence is TGCGCCAGCAGTCGCGGGCCAAACACCGGGGAGCTGTTTTTT. The encoded protein is CASSRGPNTGELFF.